This T cell receptor beta chain was sequenced in a study of cytotoxic CD8 clonotypes in ibrutinib-treated CLL. V lost 7 bases and J lost 0; bases outside the gene matches: 5. CDR3 length equals 14 residues. Germline loops: CDR1 SGHRS, CDR2 YFSETQ. Findings and caveats of the study: Baseline clonality exceeded age-matched healthy donors and tracked circulating CD8+ T-cell counts. Clonality went higher at ibrutinib response and then dropped back toward baseline at progression. Sampling times, which were not matched between the groups, differed between sustained-remission patients and progressing patients.

In the case of this clone: Antigen specificity is unknown.

Measured with immunoSEQ multiplex PCR; TCRdb has only the in-frame clones, and not every one. The sample records 130,000 or so clones, 60% to 85% being singletons. This clonotype was obtained from a human donor with chronic lymphocytic leukemia. The material was PBMCs, obtained after 12 months of ibrutinib treatment. The genes are TRBV5-1 and TRBJ2-3; 7 bases are shared with TRBD2. For the CDR3, the DNA is TGCGCCAGCCGACTAGCTCCGAGCACAGATACGCAGTATTTT. Its protein is CASRLAPSTDTQYF. Full variable domain (missing parts from reference TRBV5-1 and TRBJ2-3): KAGVTQTPRYLIKTRGQQVTLSCSPISGHRSVSWYQQTPGQGLQFLFEYFSETQRNKGNFPGRFSGRQFSNSRSEMNVSTLELGDSALYLCASRLAPSTDTQYFGPGTRLTVL.